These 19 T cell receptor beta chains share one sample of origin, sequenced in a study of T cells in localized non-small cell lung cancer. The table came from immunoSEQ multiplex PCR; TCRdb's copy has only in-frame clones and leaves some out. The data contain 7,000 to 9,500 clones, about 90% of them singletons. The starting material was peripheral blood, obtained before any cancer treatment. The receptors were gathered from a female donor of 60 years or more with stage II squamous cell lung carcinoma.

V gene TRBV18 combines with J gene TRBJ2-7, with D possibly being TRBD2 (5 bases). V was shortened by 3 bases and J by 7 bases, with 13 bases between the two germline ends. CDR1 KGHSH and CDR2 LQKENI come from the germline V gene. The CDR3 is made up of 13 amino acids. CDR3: CASSPGRTGEQYV. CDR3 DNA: TGTGCCAGCTCACCGGGTCGGACGGGGGAGCAGTACGTC.

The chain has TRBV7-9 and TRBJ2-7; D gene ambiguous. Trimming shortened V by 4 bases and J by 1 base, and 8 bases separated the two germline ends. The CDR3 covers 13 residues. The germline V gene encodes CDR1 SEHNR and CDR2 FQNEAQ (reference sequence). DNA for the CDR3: TGTGCCAGCAGCTACATTTGGTCCTACGAGCAGTACGTC. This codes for CASSYIWSYEQYV.

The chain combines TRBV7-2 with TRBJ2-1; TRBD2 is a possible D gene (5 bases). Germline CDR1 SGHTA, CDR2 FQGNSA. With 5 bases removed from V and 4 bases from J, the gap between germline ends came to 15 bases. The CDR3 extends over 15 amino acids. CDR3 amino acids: CASSTDLARYNEQFF. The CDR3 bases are TGTGCCAGCAGCACCGACTTAGCGCGATACAATGAGCAGTTCTTC.

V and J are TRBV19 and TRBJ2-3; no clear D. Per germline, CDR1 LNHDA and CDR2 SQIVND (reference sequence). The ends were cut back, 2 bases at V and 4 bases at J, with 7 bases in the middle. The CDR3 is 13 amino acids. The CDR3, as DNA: TGTGCCAGTAGTATATCGGTTGCAGATACGCAGTATTTT. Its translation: CASSISVADTQYF.

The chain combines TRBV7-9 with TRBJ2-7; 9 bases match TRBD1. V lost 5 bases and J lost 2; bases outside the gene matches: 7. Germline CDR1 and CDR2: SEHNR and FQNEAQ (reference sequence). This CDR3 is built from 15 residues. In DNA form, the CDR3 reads TGTGCCAGCAGCCTCGCGGGACAGGGCCCCTACGAGCAGTACTTC. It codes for CASSLAGQGPYEQYF.

In DNA form, the CDR3 reads TGTGCCAGTTCAGGGGCAGTTCAGGGCTACACCTTC. Its translation is CASSGAVQGYTF. The chain has TRBV6-1 and TRBJ1-2; a weak D match, TRBD1 (6 bases). CDR1 and CDR2 from the germline V gene are MNHNS and SASEGT. V lost 9 bases and J 8 bases, leaving 16 bases between the germline ends. The CDR3 contains 12 residues.

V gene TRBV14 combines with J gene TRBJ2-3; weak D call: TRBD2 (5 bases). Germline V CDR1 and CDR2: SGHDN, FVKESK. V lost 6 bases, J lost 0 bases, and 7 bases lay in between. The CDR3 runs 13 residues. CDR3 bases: TGTGCCAGCAGGGAGCGGAGCACAGATACGCAGTATTTT. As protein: CASRERSTDTQYF.

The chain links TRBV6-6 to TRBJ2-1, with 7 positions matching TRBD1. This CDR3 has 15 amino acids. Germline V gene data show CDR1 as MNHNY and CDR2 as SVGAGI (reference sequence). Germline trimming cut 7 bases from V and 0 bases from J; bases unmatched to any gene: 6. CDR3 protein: CASTPDRDSYNEQFF. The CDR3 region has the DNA TGTGCCAGCACTCCAGACAGGGACTCCTACAATGAGCAGTTCTTC.

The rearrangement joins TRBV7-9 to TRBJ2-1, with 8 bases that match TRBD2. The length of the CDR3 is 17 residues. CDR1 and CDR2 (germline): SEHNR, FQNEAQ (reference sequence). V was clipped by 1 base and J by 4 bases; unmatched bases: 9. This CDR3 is CASSLGGSGVSYNEQFF. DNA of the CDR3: TGTGCCAGCAGCTTAGGTGGTAGCGGGGTGTCATACAATGAGCAGTTCTTC.

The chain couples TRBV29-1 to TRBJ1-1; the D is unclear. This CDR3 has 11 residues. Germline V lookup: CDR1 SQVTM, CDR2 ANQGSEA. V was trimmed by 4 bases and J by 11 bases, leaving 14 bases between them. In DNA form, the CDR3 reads TGCAGCGTTGGAGAGGCACGTGGGGCTTTCTTT. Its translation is CSVGEARGAFF.

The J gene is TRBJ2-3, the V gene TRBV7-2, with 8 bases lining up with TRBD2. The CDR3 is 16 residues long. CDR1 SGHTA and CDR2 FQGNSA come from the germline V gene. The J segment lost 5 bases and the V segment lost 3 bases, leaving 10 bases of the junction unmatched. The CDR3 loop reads CASSFAGGPPGDTQYF. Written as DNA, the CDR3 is TGTGCCAGCAGCTTTGCGGGGGGCCCTCCGGGAGATACGCAGTATTTT. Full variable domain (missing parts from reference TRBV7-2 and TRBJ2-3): GAGVSQSPSNKVTEKGKDVELRCDPISGHTALYWYRQSLGQGLEFLIYFQGNSAPDKSGLPSDRFSAERTGGSVSTLTIQRTQQEDSAVYLCASSFAGGPPGDTQYFGPGTRLTVL.

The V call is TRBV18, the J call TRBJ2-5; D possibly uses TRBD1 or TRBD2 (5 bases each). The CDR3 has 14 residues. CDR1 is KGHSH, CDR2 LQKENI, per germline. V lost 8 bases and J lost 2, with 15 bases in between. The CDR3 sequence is CASAADWGQETQYF. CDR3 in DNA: TGTGCCAGCGCGGCCGACTGGGGGCAAGAGACCCAGTACTTC.

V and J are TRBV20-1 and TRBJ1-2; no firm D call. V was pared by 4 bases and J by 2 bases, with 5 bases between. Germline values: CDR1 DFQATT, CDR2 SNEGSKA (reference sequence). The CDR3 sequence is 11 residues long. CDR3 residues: CSANGNYGYTF. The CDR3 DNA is TGCAGTGCTAACGGAAACTATGGCTACACCTTC.

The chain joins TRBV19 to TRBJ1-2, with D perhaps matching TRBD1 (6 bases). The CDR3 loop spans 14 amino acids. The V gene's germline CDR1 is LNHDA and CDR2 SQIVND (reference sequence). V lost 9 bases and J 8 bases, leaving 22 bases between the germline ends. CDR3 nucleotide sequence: TGTGCCAGCCGATCAATACAGGGAGGAAGCGGCTACACCTTC. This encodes CASRSIQGGSGYTF. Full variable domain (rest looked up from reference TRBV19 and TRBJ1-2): DGGITQSPKYLFRKEGQNVTLSCEQNLNHDAMYWYRQDPGQGLRLIYYSQIVNDFQKGDIAEGYSVSREKKESFPLTVTSAQKNPTAFYLCASRSIQGGSGYTFGSGTRLTVV.

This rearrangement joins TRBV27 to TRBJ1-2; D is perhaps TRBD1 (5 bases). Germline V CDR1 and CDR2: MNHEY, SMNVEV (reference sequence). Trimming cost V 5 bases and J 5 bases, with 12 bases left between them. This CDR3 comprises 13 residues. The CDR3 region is CASSPIGGYGYTF. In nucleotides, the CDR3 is TGTGCCAGCAGTCCAATCGGGGGTTATGGCTACACCTTC.

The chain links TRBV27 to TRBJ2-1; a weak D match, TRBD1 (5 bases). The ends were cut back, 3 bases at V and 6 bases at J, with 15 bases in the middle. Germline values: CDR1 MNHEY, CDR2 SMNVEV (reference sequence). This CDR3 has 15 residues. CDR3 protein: CASSLGPTALNEQFF. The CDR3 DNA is TGTGCCAGCAGTTTGGGGCCGACAGCCCTCAATGAGCAGTTCTTC.

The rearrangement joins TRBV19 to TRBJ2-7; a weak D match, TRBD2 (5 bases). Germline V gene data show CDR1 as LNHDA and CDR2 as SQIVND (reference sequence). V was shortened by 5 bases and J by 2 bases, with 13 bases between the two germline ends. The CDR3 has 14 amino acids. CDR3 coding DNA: TGTGCCAGTAGTTTCGGGGATCCAACCTACGAGCAGTACTTC. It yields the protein CASSFGDPTYEQYF.

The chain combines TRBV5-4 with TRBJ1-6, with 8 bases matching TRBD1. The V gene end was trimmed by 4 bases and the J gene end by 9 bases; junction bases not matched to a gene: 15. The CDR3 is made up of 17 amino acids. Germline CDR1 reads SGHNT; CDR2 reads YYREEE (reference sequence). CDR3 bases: TGTGCCAGCAGCCAGGATTATACAGGGGGAATTGTTTCACCCCTCCACTTT. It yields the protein CASSQDYTGGIVSPLHF.

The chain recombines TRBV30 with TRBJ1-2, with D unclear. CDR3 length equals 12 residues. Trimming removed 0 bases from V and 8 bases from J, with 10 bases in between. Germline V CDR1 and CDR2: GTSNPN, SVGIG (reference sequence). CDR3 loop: CAWSVSAGGYTF. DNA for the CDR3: TGTGCCTGGAGTGTATCGGCCGGGGGCTACACCTTC.